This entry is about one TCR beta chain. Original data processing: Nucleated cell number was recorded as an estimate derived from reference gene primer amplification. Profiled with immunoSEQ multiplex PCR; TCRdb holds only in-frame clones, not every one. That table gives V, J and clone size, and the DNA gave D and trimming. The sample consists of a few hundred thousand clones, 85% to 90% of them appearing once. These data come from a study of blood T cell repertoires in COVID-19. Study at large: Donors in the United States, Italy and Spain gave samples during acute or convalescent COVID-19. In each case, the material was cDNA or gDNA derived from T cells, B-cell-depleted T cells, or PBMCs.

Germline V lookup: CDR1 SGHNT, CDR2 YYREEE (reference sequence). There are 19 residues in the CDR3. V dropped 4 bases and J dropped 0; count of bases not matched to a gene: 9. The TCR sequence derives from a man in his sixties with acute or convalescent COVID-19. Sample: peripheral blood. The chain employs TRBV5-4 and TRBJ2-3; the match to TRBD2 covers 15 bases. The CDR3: CASSPRTSGGGTSTDTQYF. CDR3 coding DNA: TGTGCCAGCAGCCCCAGGACTAGCGGGGGGGGAACTAGCACAGATACGCAGTATTTT.